Following are 6 T cell receptor beta chains from one sample sequenced in a study of blood T cell repertoires in COVID-19. Method: immunoSEQ multiplex PCR; TCRdb's copy keeps in-frame clones and lacks some. The table records more than 75,000 clones, approximately 86% of them present only once. The sequenced material came from peripheral blood. These receptors were obtained from a man at least 80 years old with active or convalescent COVID-19.

The J gene is TRBJ2-7, the V gene TRBV6-2 or TRBV6-3; D might be TRBD1 (5 bases). V lost 4 bases to trimming and J lost 7 bases, with 17 bases between them. The CDR3 is 14 amino acids. Per the germline V gene, CDR1 is MNHEY and CDR2 is SVGEGT. CDR3 sequence (DNA): TGTGCCAGCAGTTGGCCCACCAGGGCTGAAGAGCAGTACTTC. This encodes CASSWPTRAEEQYF.

V and J are TRBV4-1 and TRBJ2-1; D perhaps matches TRBD1 (5 bases). Germline assignment: CDR1 MGHRA and CDR2 YSYEKL. V dropped 1 base and J dropped 5 bases, with 6 bases sitting between them. The CDR3 loop spans 13 amino acids. CDR3: CASSQVGDNEQFF. CDR3 DNA: TGCGCCAGCAGCCAAGTAGGGGACAATGAGCAGTTCTTC.

The chain combines TRBV5-6 with TRBJ1-2; D gene unclear. This CDR3 has 13 amino acids. The V and J ends lost 2 bases and 3 bases respectively, with 8 bases between them. Per germline, CDR1 SGHDT and CDR2 YYEEEE. The CDR3 spells CASSFLTDYGYTF. CDR3 in DNA: TGTGCCAGCAGCTTTCTTACAGACTATGGCTACACCTTC.

The chain carries TRBV12-3 or TRBV12-4 and TRBJ2-2, with D uncertain. The CDR3 is 12 amino acids. V lost 4 bases and J lost 10, with 10 bases in between. The CDR3 here is CASSSYAQELFF. In DNA form, the CDR3 reads TGTGCCAGCAGTTCTTATGCGCAGGAGCTGTTTTTT.

This rearrangement joins TRBV6-5 to TRBJ2-7; D ambiguous. The germline V gene encodes CDR1 MNHEY and CDR2 SVGAGI. The CDR3 is made up of 11 amino acids. Trimming stripped 7 bases from V and 7 bases from J, with 11 bases between. CDR3 nucleotides: TGTGCCAGCACCTCCGCCGGGGAGCAGTACTTC. Amino acid sequence: CASTSAGEQYF.

The chain combines TRBV7-6 with TRBJ2-2, with a possible D match to TRBD2 (6 bases). The CDR3 is 15 amino acids. CDR1 and CDR2 from the germline V gene are SGHVS and FNYEAQ. Trimming pared 1 base from V and 4 bases from J, leaving 10 bases between. The CDR3 reads CASSLVAGSTGELFF. Here the CDR3 DNA reads TGTGCCAGCAGCTTAGTTGCGGGAAGCACCGGGGAGCTGTTTTTT.